The next 6 T cell receptor beta chains were all read from a single sample in a study of blood T cell repertoires in COVID-19 (dated by TCRdb to 2018 to 2021). The library was made by the immunoSEQ multiplex PCR assay. TCRdb obtained this table from immuneACCESS and retained in-frame rearrangements with V and J assigned. These tables miss some clones; where compared with another copy, unresolved V genes account for less than half of the shortfall, and the remainder is unexplained. A total of 240,000 or so clones appear in this sample, around nine tenths of them only once. In total, the top ten clones hold under 9% of the sample. Specimen: peripheral blood. The receptors come from a woman aged 70-85 years with active or convalescent COVID-19.

This rearrangement joins TRBV7-8 to TRBJ1-3; D not certain. Trimming shortened V by 3 bases and J by 0 bases, and 12 bases separated the two germline ends. The CDR3 has 16 amino acids. CDR1 and CDR2 from the germline V gene are SGHVS and FQNEAQ. The CDR3 DNA reads TGTGCCAGCAGCTTCACCTCTGGGAGCTCTGGAAACACCATATATTTT. Protein: CASSFTSGSSGNTIYF. Using reference TRBV7-8 and TRBJ1-3 for the parts outside the CDR3, the full variable domain is GAGVSQSPRYKVAKRGQDVALRCDPISGHVSLFWYQQALGQGPEFLTYFQNEAQLDKSGLPSDRFFAERPEGSVSTLKIQRTQQEDSAVYLCASSFTSGSSGNTIYFGEGSWLTVV.

This clone was seen only once. The V and J genes are TRBV27 and TRBJ2-7; 8 bases match TRBD2. CDR1 is MNHEY, CDR2 SMNVEV, per germline (reference sequence). The CDR3 is made up of 13 amino acids. Trimming at V came to 6 bases and at J to 1 base, leaving 2 bases not matched to a gene. CDR3 protein: CASSGGESYEQYF. The CDR3, as DNA: TGTGCCAGCAGCGGGGGGGAATCCTACGAGCAGTACTTC.

The chain combines TRBV18 with TRBJ2-5; D is perhaps TRBD1 (6 bases). Trimming took 3 bases from V and 5 from J, leaving 16 bases between them. The CDR3 contains 15 residues. CDR1 KGHSH and CDR2 LQKENI come from the germline V gene. The CDR3 sequence: CASSPPGQPGETQYF. The CDR3 nucleotides are TGTGCCAGCTCACCCCCGGGACAACCGGGGGAGACCCAGTACTTC. Complete variable domain (other parts from reference TRBV18 and TRBJ2-5): NAGVMQNPRHLVRRRGQEARLRCSPMKGHSHVYWYRQLPEEGLKFMVYLQKENIIDESGMPKERFSAEFPKEGPSILRIQQVVRGDSAAYFCASSPPGQPGETQYFGPGTRLLVL.

The genes are TRBV7-8 and TRBJ2-7; D perhaps matches TRBD2 (6 bases). Germline CDR1 is SGHVS and CDR2 is FQNEAQ. Trimming removed 6 bases from V and 3 bases from J, with 15 bases in between. The CDR3 spans 14 residues. DNA of the CDR3: TGTGCCAGCAGGCGGGACTTCGTTTTCTACGAGCAGTACTTC. This codes for CASRRDFVFYEQYF.

V gene TRBV14 combines with J gene TRBJ2-3; 8 bases map to TRBD2. V shed 4 bases and J 2 bases; nucleotides not matched to a gene: 8. The CDR3 totals 16 residues. Germline V gives CDR1 SGHDN, CDR2 FVKESK. The CDR3 here is CASSPVSGGFTDTQYF. Written as DNA, the CDR3 is TGTGCCAGCAGCCCAGTCAGCGGGGGATTCACAGATACGCAGTATTTT.

A word on this clone: A junction end diverges from the germline sequence, so it may reflect a read error. The genes are TRBV11-2 and TRBJ2-1, with 9 positions matching TRBD1. The CDR3 is 11 amino acids. Germline CDR1 and CDR2: SGHAT and FQNNGV. CDR3 nucleotides: TGTGCCAGCAGCTGGGGACAGGGCGGGCTCTTC. Translation: CASSWGQGGLF.